Below, 5 T cell receptor beta chains from the same sample are listed, as sequenced in a study of cytomegalovirus exposure and HLA in healthy donors. This PCR relied on a set of 60 Vbeta primers and 13 Jbeta primers. Assay: immunoSEQ multiplex PCR; the TCRdb copy retains only in-frame clones and omits some. This table holds 65,000 to 85,000 clones. The sample consisted of PBMCs. The receptors shown here come from a young woman in good health and CMV-seronegative.

The V gene is TRBV2, the J gene TRBJ2-2; D unresolved. Germline assignment: CDR1 SNHLY and CDR2 FYNNEI. The CDR3 runs to 13 residues. V lost 3 bases, J lost 3 bases, and 5 bases lay in between. The CDR3 sequence is CASSDSDTGELFF. The CDR3 coding sequence is TGTGCCAGCAGTGATTCCGACACCGGGGAGCTGTTTTTT.

The rearrangement uses TRBV7-6 and TRBJ1-6; TRBD1 is a possible D gene (5 bases). The CDR3 runs to 20 residues. The V end lost 2 bases, the J end lost 0 bases, and 20 bases lay between the germline ends. Germline-derived CDR1 and CDR2 are SGHVS and FNYEAQ. Written as DNA, the CDR3 is TGTGCCAGCAGCTTAAAAGGGACTGAGGGCGGTAGCTCCTATAATTCACCCCTCCACTTT. This sequence encodes CASSLKGTEGGSSYNSPLHF.

This chain joins TRBV28 and TRBJ1-5; the match to TRBD1 covers 9 bases. The ends lost 4 bases at V and 7 bases at J; junction bases unmatched: 5. CDR1 MDHEN and CDR2 SYDVKM come from the germline V gene. CDR3 size: 14 residues. CDR3 DNA: TGTGCCAGCAGTTGGCCAGGGACAGGGCAGCCCCAGCATTTT. Translated, it gives CASSWPGTGQPQHF.

This sequence joins TRBV23-1 and TRBJ2-5, with D possibly TRBD1 on 5 matching bases. TRBV23-1 is placed among ORFs of uncertain function. The CDR3 has 14 amino acids. Trimming shortened V by 3 bases and J by 5 bases, and 13 bases separated the two germline ends. The CDR3 region is CASSQRPHRETQYF. Here the CDR3 DNA reads TGCGCCAGCAGTCAGCGACCACACAGGGAGACCCAGTACTTC.

V is TRBV18 and J is TRBJ2-7; 8 nucleotides agree with TRBD2. Germline CDR1 reads KGHSH; CDR2 reads LQKENI. Trimming took 2 bases from V and 2 from J; bases not matched to a gene: 5. The CDR3 consists of 15 residues. CDR3 in amino acids: CASSPSSGGTYEQYF. In DNA form, the CDR3 reads TGTGCCAGCTCACCAAGCAGCGGGGGCACCTACGAGCAGTACTTC.